These 9 T cell receptor beta chains originate from one sample sequenced in a study of Ad26.COV2.S vaccination and SARS-CoV-2 variants. Sequencing used immunoSEQ multiplex PCR; TCRdb keeps in-frame clones, though not all of them. Of about 430,000 clones listed, around 90% are singletons. This sample's treatment: 15 to 20 received Ad26.COV2.S at low or high dose, single or two shots; 5 received placebo; per-sample allocation not given. Samples came from day 63 after the first vaccine or placebo injection. The specimen comprised peripheral blood, sampled in a trial of Ad26.COV2.S vaccine versus placebo. These receptors all come from a person aged 18-60 years who received the Ad26.COV2.S COVID-19 vaccine or a placebo.

In its sample, this clone was seen once. The chain couples TRBV6-2 or TRBV6-3 to TRBJ2-2; 8 bases are shared with TRBD1. The germline V gene encodes CDR1 MNHEY and CDR2 SVGEGT. The CDR3 covers 17 residues. J was trimmed by 5 bases and V by 2 bases; bases with no gene match: 10. This chain's CDR3 is CASSYGLSGGDTGELFF. The DNA of the CDR3 is TGTGCCAGCAGTTACGGGTTGTCAGGGGGCGATACCGGGGAGCTGTTTTTT.

V and J are TRBV2 and TRBJ2-7, with 8 nucleotides matching TRBD1. The CDR3 has 13 amino acids. The ends lost 6 bases at V and 3 bases at J; junction bases unmatched: 4. CDR1 and CDR2 (germline): SNHLY, FYNNEI. The CDR3: CASRAGQVYEQYF. The CDR3 nucleotides read TGTGCCAGCAGGGCGGGACAGGTCTACGAGCAGTACTTC.

The CDR3 DNA follows: TGTGCCAGCAGTCCCACAGGGTCCGGAAACACCATATATTTT. The encoded protein is CASSPTGSGNTIYF. The chain is built from TRBV6-6 and TRBJ1-3; tentative D call: TRBD1 (6 bases). The CDR3 is made up of 14 amino acids. Germline V gene lookup returns CDR1 MNHNY and CDR2 SVGAGI (reference sequence). V lost 5 bases and J lost 4, with 12 bases in between.

V usage is TRBV5-4 and J usage is TRBJ2-3; D might be TRBD1 (6 bases). The germline gives CDR1 SGHNT, CDR2 YYREEE (reference sequence). Trimming stripped 3 bases from V and 3 bases from J, with 20 bases between. The CDR3 has 17 amino acids. CDR3 in DNA: TGTGCCAGCAGCTACCGCCAGGGGCGGAGACTAACAGATACGCAGTATTTT. This gives the protein CASSYRQGRRLTDTQYF.

The gene calls are TRBV7-2 and TRBJ2-7; TRBD1 matches at 7 bases. V lost 4 bases and J lost 3; bases outside the gene matches: 6. Germline V CDR1 and CDR2: SGHTA, FQGNSA. This CDR3 region has 14 residues. The DNA of the CDR3 is TGTGCCAGCAGCTCGGCTGGGACAGACTACGAGCAGTACTTC. Translating it yields CASSSAGTDYEQYF.

Regarding this clone: Other DNA sequences of this sample code for an identical CDR3. J is TRBJ2-7 and V is TRBV5-1; 11 positions agree with TRBD1. Losses at the gene ends were 3 bases for V and 2 bases for J; bases not matched to a gene: 4. Germline V gives CDR1 SGHRS, CDR2 YFSETQ. The CDR3 covers 15 residues. CDR3 coding DNA: TGCGCCAGCAGCTCACCGGGACAGGGGGCCTACGAGCAGTACTTC. Amino acids: CASSSPGQGAYEQYF. Full variable domain (outside the CDR3, taken from reference TRBV5-1 and TRBJ2-7): KAGVTQTPRYLIKTRGQQVTLSCSPISGHRSVSWYQQTPGQGLQFLFEYFSETQRNKGNFPGRFSGRQFSNSRSEMNVSTLELGDSALYLCASSSPGQGAYEQYFGPGTRLTVT.

The chain links TRBV4-3 to TRBJ2-3; D is perhaps TRBD1 (6 bases). V was pared by 0 bases and J by 2 bases, with 21 bases between. The CDR3 length is 19 residues. The germline V gene encodes CDR1 LGHNA and CDR2 YSLEER. The CDR3 sequence: CASSQDRLGGWGHTDTQYF. The CDR3, as DNA: TGCGCCAGCAGCCAAGACCGGCTAGGTGGGTGGGGGCACACAGATACGCAGTATTTT.

This clone was observed a few times. The rearrangement links TRBV19 to TRBJ2-2; D call uncertain. V lost 5 bases and J lost 5, with 6 bases in between. The CDR3 has 12 amino acids. CDR1 and CDR2 from the germline V gene are LNHDA and SQIVND (reference sequence). CDR3 coding DNA: TGTGCCAGTAGTCCCTTTACCGGGGAGCTGTTTTTT. Its protein is CASSPFTGELFF. The full variable domain, in which reference TRBV19 and TRBJ2-2 provide the parts outside the CDR3, is DGGITQSPKYLFRKEGQNVTLSCEQNLNHDAMYWYRQDPGQGLRLIYYSQIVNDFQKGDIAEGYSVSREKKESFPLTVTSAQKNPTAFYLCASSPFTGELFFGEGSRLTVL.

V is TRBV19 and J is TRBJ2-7; 11 bases agree with TRBD2. CDR3 length: 16 amino acids. J was trimmed by 0 bases and V by 4 bases; bases with no gene match: 5. Germline CDR1 LNHDA, CDR2 SQIVND (reference sequence). Here the CDR3 reads CASSTPTSGSSYEQYF. The DNA for the CDR3 is TGTGCCAGTAGTACCCCCACTAGCGGGAGCTCCTACGAGCAGTACTTC.